Presented here are 16 T cell receptor beta chains from one specimen sequenced in a study of glioma-infiltrating T cells (dated by TCRdb to between 2015 and 2016). These reads were obtained on an Illumina MiSeq. TCR alpha and beta CDR3 regions were amplified with the iRepertoire nested amplicon-rescue multiplex PCR (arm-PCR) platform from RNA. TCRdb ran its own pipeline on the public reads, namely fastp trimming at Q25 and MiXCR clone calling, and kept in-frame beta chains. CDR3 protein sequences are deduplicated, and each keeps its most common genes and DNA. This sample holds over 100,000 distinct CDR3 sequences; less than 30% were observed only once. Together, the top ten hold 30% to 35% of the sample. Material: glioma tissue, nonneoplastic brain tissue, or PBMCs (not recorded which). The source is a human donor with low-grade glioma or glioblastoma, undergoing nonglioma brain surgery, or in good health (not recorded which).

On this clonotype itself: An end of the junction does not agree with germline; a read error may underlie this. This chain connects TRBV24-1 to TRBJ2-1; possibly TRBD1 or TRBD2 for D (6 bases each). CDR1 KGHDR and CDR2 SFDVKD come from the germline V gene. The CDR3 is made up of 15 amino acids. DNA of the CDR3: TGTACCACCAGTGATTTTCCGGGGGCGCGCAATGAGCAGTTCTTC. Protein: CTTSDFPGARNEQFF.

The rearrangement uses TRBV7-9 and TRBJ2-7; D tentatively reads TRBD1 or TRBD2 (5 bases each). From germline, CDR1 is SEHNR and CDR2 FQNEAQ (reference sequence). V was cut by 2 bases and J by 5 bases, with 16 bases left in between. The CDR3 is made up of 15 amino acids. This CDR3 is CASSLFGGNFDEQYF. The CDR3, as DNA: TGTGCCAGCAGCTTATTTGGGGGAAATTTTGACGAGCAGTACTTC. The full variable domain, with the rest looked up from reference TRBV7-9 and TRBJ2-7, is DTGVSQNPRHKITKRGQNVTFRCDPISEHNRLYWYRQTLGQGPEFLTYFQNEAQLEKSRLLSDRFSAERPKGSFSTLEIQRTEQGDSAMYLCASSLFGGNFDEQYFGPGTRLTVT.

V and J are TRBV30 and TRBJ1-6; unclear D gene. Looked up from germline, CDR1 is GTSNPN and CDR2 is SVGIG (reference sequence). The CDR3 sequence is 16 residues long. V was shortened by 2 bases and J by 0 bases, with 11 bases between the two germline ends. CDR3 loop: CAWSPRPSSYNSPLHF. Written as DNA, the CDR3 is TGTGCCTGGAGTCCGCGGCCGAGCTCCTATAATTCACCCCTCCACTTT.

This clonotype was detected ten times or more. This chain joins TRBV28 and TRBJ1-6, with a possible D match to TRBD1 (6 bases). The CDR3 is 17 amino acids. V gave up 1 base and J gave up 7 bases, with 17 bases separating them. Germline V lookup: CDR1 MDHEN, CDR2 SYDVKM. In nucleotides, the CDR3 is TGTGCCAGCAGTTTATTCGGGAATACAGGGAACAATTCACCCCTCCACTTT. Translation: CASSLFGNTGNNSPLHF.

The table lists this clonotype with many counts. The chain employs TRBV7-2 and TRBJ2-3; D gene ambiguous. In germline, CDR1 is SGHTA, CDR2 FQGNSA. V was trimmed by 4 bases and J by 4 bases, leaving 18 bases between them. The CDR3 has 16 amino acids. CDR3 in DNA: TGTGCCAGCAGCTCCGGACGGCCCAGGTTGGCAGATACGCAGTATTTT. It translates to CASSSGRPRLADTQYF.

This clonotype occurred many times. The V call is TRBV28, the J call TRBJ2-5, with D perhaps matching TRBD1 (5 bases). Deletions cut 5 bases from V and 2 bases from J, with 15 bases between. The CDR3 is made up of 15 amino acids. CDR1 and CDR2 (germline): MDHEN, SYDVKM. DNA for the CDR3: TGTGCCAGCAGTCCCGTGGTCAGGGTGCAAGAGACCCAGTACTTC. Its translation: CASSPVVRVQETQYF.

For this clonotype: With a much larger clone just one base away, this may be a read error. The chain uses TRBV29-1 and TRBJ1-1; possible D gene TRBD1, 5 bases. This CDR3 has 13 amino acids. Germline assignment: CDR1 SQVTM and CDR2 ANQGSEA. V lost 5 bases and J lost 4, with 14 bases in between. This CDR3 reads CSVWGRSSTEAFF. The CDR3 coding sequence is TGCAGCGTTTGGGGACGTTCGAGCACTGAAGCTTTCTTT.

A note on this clonotype: A much larger clone is a single base away; this may be a read error. The chain links TRBV7-9 to TRBJ2-7; 9 bases align to TRBD2. J gave up 3 bases and V 7 bases, and 16 bases lay outside the gene matches. CDR1 and CDR2 from the germline V gene are SEHNR and FQNEAQ (reference sequence). This CDR3 comprises 17 residues. The CDR3 bases are TGTGCCAGCATCTTCCGGCTAGCGGGAAAATTGGGCTACGAGCAGTACTTC. It encodes CASIFRLAGKLGYEQYF.

Remarks on this clonotype: A much larger clone differs by one base, so this may be a read error. The chain employs TRBV4-1 and TRBJ2-1, with a possible D match to TRBD1 (6 bases). CDR3 length equals 16 residues. V dropped 1 base and J dropped 10 bases, with 20 bases sitting between them. Looked up from germline, CDR1 is MGHRA and CDR2 is YSYEKL. The CDR3 DNA sequence: TGCGCCAGCAGCCAAGTTTTACTGACAGGACCCTACGAGCAGTTCTTC. Its protein is CASSQVLLTGPYEQFF.

This clonotype has at least ten counts. The V gene is TRBV29-1, the J gene TRBJ2-1, with 11 bases matching TRBD2. From germline, CDR1 is SQVTM and CDR2 ANQGSEA. The CDR3 consists of 15 residues. Trimming removed 6 bases from V and 2 bases from J; junction bases left unmatched: 6. CDR3 sequence (DNA): TGCAGCGTCTACCCGACTAGCGGGGCCTACAATGAGCAGTTCTTC. Amino acid sequence: CSVYPTSGAYNEQFF.

Ten or more counts support this clonotype. The chain is built from TRBV27 and TRBJ1-5, with 8 bases that match TRBD1. The CDR3 loop spans 13 amino acids. The J segment lost 3 bases and the V segment lost 6 bases, leaving 1 base of the junction unmatched. Germline CDR1 and CDR2: MNHEY and SMNVEV (reference sequence). For the CDR3, the DNA is TGTGCCAGCAGGACAGGGGACAATCAGCCCCAGCATTTT. Protein: CASRTGDNQPQHF.

Many counts were recorded for this clonotype. The genes are TRBV10-2 and TRBJ2-7; D is possibly TRBD2 (5 bases). Germline lookup yields CDR1 WSHSY and CDR2 SAAADI. The CDR3 is made up of 15 amino acids. Trimming took 2 bases from V and 5 from J, leaving 16 bases between them. The CDR3 bases are TGCGCCAGCAGTGAGGCGGCGGAGGTCTCTCACGAGCAGTACTTC. Its translation is CASSEAAEVSHEQYF.

This clonotype was seen ten or more times. The chain is built from TRBV20-1 and TRBJ2-1; TRBD2 matches at 7 bases. The CDR3 sequence is 15 residues long. Germline CDR1 is DFQATT and CDR2 is SNEGSKA (reference sequence). V lost 3 bases, J lost 4 bases, and 9 bases stayed unmatched. CDR3 nucleotide sequence: TGCAGTGCTAGGCCTGGCCTAGCGGAGTACAATGAGCAGTTCTTC. Protein product: CSARPGLAEYNEQFF.

This clonotype was counted at least ten times. The V call is TRBV28, the J call TRBJ2-1; perhaps TRBD2 as D (5 bases). This CDR3 is built from 16 residues. The germline gives CDR1 MDHEN, CDR2 SYDVKM. Trimming left V 2 bases short and J 6 bases short, with 17 bases between. The CDR3: CASSLNRAGGFNEQFF. CDR3 DNA: TGTGCCAGCAGTTTAAACCGGGCAGGCGGGTTCAATGAGCAGTTCTTC.

This clonotype appeared a few times. The V gene is TRBV18, the J gene TRBJ2-1; 14 bases are a match to TRBD2. Germline CDR1 is KGHSH and CDR2 is LQKENI. Trimming cost V 5 bases and J 4 bases; bases outside gene matches: 13. The CDR3 covers 19 residues. CDR3 loop: CASSVSGTSGSRRYNEQFF. The DNA of the CDR3 is TGTGCCAGCTCAGTCTCCGGGACTAGCGGGAGCAGGAGGTACAATGAGCAGTTCTTC.

The chain links TRBV18 to TRBJ2-7; D call uncertain. Trimming took off 0 bases at V and 0 bases at J, with 9 bases between the two ends. The CDR3 runs to 15 residues. CDR1 is KGHSH and CDR2 is LQKENI in the germline V gene. The CDR3 DNA reads as TGTGCCAGCTCACCACCACGCAGTGGCTCCTACGAGCAGTACTTC. It yields the protein CASSPPRSGSYEQYF.